This T cell receptor beta chain was identified during a study of follicular helper T cells after annual influenza vaccination. General study findings and limits: Productive TCRB sequences came from only roughly 10-20% of cells.

This CDR3 region has 14 residues. Germline values: CDR1 SGHAT, CDR2 FQNNGV. V dropped 5 bases and J dropped 4 bases, with 12 bases sitting between them. Data came from immunoSEQ multiplex PCR; TCRdb stores just in-frame clones and leaves some out. The sample comprises some 4,000 clones, roughly four fifths of which are singletons, and around 0.95% rests with the top ten. Regarding time point: 2015-2016 season, 7 days after influenza vaccination. Each time point used about 40 to 100 mL of blood. Cells are cTfh (non-naive CD4+CXCR5+PD-1+), split by ICOS and CD38 into double-positive or double-negative. As regards this clone: The antigen is undetermined.

Here the sequenced sample was CXCR5+ CD38- circulating T follicular helper cells from blood, taken 7 days after influenza vaccination. Subset noted: circulating Tfh, non-naive CD4+CXCR5+PD-1+ (ICOS+CD38+ or ICOS-CD38-). The rearrangement uses TRBV11-2 and TRBJ2-1; D remains ambiguous. This TCR derives from an adult who received the influenza vaccine. The CDR3 nucleotides read TGTGCCAGCAGCCAGCGAAGCAGATACAATGAGCAGTTCTTC. Translated, it gives CASSQRSRYNEQFF.